Sequencing of this T cell receptor beta chain was carried out in a study of blood T cell repertoires in COVID-19. In the study overall: The United States, Italy and Spain were the sources of the acute and convalescent COVID-19 samples. From T cells, B-cell-depleted T cells, or PBMCs came the material, which was cDNA or gDNA.

CDR3 length: 15 residues. In germline, CDR1 is LNHDA, CDR2 SQIVND (reference sequence). V shed 6 bases and J 3 bases; nucleotides not matched to a gene: 9. Generated by immunoSEQ multiplex PCR, the TCRdb table keeps only in-frame clones and is missing some. In the table there are roughly 250,000 clones, 81% of which are singletons. This sequence originates from a woman aged 60-70 years with active or convalescent COVID-19. Sequencing was carried out using peripheral blood. The J gene is TRBJ1-1, the V gene TRBV19; TRBD1 matches at 8 bases. CDR3: CASRWEQGGYTEAFF. The CDR3 coding sequence is TGTGCCAGTAGATGGGAACAGGGGGGTTACACTGAAGCTTTCTTT.